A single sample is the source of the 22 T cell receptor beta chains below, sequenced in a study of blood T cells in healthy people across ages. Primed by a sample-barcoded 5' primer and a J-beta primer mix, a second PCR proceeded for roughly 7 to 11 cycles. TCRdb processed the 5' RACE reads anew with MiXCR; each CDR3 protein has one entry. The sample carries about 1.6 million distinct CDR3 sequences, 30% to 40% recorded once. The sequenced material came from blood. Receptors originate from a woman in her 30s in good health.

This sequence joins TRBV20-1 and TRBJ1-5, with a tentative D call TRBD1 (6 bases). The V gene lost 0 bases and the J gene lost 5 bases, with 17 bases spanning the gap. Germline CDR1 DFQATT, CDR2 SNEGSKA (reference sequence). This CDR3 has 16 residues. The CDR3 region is CSARDPRGGADQPQHF. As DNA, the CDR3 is TGCAGTGCTAGAGATCCTAGGGGGGGGGCTGATCAGCCCCAGCATTTT.

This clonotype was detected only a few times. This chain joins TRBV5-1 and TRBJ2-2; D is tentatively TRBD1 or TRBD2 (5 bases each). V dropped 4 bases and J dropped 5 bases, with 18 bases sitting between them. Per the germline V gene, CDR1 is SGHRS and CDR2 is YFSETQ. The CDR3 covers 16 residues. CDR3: CASSRNLAGSTGELFF. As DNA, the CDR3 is TGCGCCAGCAGCCGGAACCTAGCAGGGTCTACCGGGGAGCTGTTTTTT.

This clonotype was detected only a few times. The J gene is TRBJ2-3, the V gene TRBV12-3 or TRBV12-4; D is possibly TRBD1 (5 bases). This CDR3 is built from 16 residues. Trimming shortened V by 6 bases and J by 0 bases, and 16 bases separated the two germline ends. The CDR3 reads CASSPSGLRSTDTQYF. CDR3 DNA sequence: TGTGCCAGCAGCCCTTCAGGGTTACGTAGCACAGATACGCAGTATTTT.

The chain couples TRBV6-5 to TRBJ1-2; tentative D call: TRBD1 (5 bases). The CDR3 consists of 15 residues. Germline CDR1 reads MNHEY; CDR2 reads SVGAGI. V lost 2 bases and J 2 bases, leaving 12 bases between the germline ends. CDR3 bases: TGTGCCAGCAGTTACGACGCGAGACAGAACTATGGCTACACCTTC. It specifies CASSYDARQNYGYTF.

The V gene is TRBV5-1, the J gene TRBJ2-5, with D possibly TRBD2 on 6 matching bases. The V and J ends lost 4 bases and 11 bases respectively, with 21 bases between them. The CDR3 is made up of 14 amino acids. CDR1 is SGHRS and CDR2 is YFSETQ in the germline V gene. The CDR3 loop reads CASSEEGLPYGQYF. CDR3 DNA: TGCGCCAGCAGCGAGGAGGGACTCCCTTACGGGCAGTACTTC.

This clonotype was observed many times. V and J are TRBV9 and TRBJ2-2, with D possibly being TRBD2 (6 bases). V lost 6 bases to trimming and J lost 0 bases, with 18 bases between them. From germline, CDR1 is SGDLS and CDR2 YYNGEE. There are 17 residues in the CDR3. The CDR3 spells CASNPVGGPTNTGELFF. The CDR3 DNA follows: TGTGCCAGCAACCCGGTCGGGGGACCGACGAACACCGGGGAGCTGTTTTTT.

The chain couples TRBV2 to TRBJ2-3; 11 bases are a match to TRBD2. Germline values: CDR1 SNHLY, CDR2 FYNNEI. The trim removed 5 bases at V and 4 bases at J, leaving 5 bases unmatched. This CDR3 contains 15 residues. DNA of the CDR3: TGTGCCAGCAGTCCTAGCGGGAGGTGGCCAGATACGCAGTATTTT. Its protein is CASSPSGRWPDTQYF.

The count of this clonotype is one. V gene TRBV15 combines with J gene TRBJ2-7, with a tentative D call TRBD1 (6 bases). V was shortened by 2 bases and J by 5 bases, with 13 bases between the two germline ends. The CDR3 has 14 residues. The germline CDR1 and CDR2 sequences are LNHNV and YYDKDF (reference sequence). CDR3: CATSRPGVPNEQYF. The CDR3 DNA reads TGTGCCACCAGCAGACCAGGGGTCCCGAACGAGCAGTACTTC. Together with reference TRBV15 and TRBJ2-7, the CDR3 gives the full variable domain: DAMVIQNPRYQVTQFGKPVTLSCSQTLNHNVMYWYQQKSSQAPKLLFHYYDKDFNNEADTPDNFQSRRPNTSFCFLDIRSPGLGDTAMYLCATSRPGVPNEQYFGPGTRLTVT.

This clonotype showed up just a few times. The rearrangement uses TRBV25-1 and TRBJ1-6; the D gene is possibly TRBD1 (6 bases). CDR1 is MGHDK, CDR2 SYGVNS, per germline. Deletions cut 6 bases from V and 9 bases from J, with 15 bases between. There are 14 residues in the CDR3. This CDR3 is CASRKDSFSSPLHF. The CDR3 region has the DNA TGTGCCAGCAGGAAGGACAGTTTTTCTTCACCCCTCCACTTT.

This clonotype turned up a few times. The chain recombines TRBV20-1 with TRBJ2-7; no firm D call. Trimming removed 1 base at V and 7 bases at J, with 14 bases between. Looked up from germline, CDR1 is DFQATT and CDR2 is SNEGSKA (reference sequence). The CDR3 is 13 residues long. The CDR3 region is CSARVALWGEQYF. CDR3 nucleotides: TGCAGTGCTAGAGTGGCCCTTTGGGGTGAGCAGTACTTC.

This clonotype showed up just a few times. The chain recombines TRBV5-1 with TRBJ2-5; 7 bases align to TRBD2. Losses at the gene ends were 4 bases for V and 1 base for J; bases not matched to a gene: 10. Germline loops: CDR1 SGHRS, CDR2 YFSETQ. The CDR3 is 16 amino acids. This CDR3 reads CASSMGDAGVQETQYF. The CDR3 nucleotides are TGCGCCAGCAGCATGGGCGACGCGGGAGTCCAAGAGACCCAGTACTTC.

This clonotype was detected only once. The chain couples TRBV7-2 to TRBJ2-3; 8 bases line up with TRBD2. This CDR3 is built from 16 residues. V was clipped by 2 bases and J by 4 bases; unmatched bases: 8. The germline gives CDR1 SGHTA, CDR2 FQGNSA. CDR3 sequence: CASSLFGGAVADTQYF. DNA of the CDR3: TGTGCCAGCAGCTTATTCGGGGGGGCCGTAGCAGATACGCAGTATTTT.

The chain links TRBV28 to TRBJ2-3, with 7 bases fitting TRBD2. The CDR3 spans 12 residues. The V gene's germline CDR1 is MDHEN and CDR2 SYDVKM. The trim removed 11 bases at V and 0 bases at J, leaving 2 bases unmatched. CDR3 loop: CAAAGSTDTQYF. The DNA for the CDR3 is TGTGCCGCAGCGGGGAGCACAGATACGCAGTATTTT.

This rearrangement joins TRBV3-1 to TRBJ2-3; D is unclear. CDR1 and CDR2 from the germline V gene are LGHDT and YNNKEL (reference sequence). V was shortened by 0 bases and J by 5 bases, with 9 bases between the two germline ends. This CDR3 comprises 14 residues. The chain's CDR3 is CASSQDLNGDTQYF. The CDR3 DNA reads TGTGCCAGCAGCCAAGATCTGAACGGAGATACGCAGTATTTT.

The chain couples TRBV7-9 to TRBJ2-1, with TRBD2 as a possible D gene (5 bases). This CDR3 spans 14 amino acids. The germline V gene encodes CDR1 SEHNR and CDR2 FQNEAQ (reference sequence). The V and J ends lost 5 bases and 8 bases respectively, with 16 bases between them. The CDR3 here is CASSRSRVGDEQFF. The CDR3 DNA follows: TGTGCCAGCAGCCGATCTAGAGTGGGAGATGAGCAGTTCTTC.

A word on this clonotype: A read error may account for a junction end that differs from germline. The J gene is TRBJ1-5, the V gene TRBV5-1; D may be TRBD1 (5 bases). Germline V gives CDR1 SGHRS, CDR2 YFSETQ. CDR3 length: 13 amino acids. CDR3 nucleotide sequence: TGTGCCAGCAGCTTCAGGGTGGGTCAGCCCCAGCATTTT. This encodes CASSFRVGQPQHF.

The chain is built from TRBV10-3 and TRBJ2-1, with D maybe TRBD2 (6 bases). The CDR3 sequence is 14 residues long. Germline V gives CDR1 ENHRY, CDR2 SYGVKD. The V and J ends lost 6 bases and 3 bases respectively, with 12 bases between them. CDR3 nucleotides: TGTGCCATCAGCGAGGGACTCCACTACAATGAGCAGTTCTTC. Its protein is CAISEGLHYNEQFF.

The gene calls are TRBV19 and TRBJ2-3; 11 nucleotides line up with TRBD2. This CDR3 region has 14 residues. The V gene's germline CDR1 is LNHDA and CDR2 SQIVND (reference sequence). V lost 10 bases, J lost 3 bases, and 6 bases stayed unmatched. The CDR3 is CATSSGGWTDTQYF. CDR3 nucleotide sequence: TGTGCCACCTCTAGCGGGGGGTGGACAGATACGCAGTATTTT.

The CDR3 DNA sequence: TGTGCCAGCAGTGAAGCGGGGAGGGGGGCGATCTACGAGCAGTACTTC. Its translation is CASSEAGRGAIYEQYF. This chain connects TRBV6-1 to TRBJ2-7; maybe TRBD2 (7 bases). The V end lost 0 bases, the J end lost 3 bases, and 15 bases lay between the germline ends. Germline V gene lookup returns CDR1 MNHNS and CDR2 SASEGT. The CDR3 loop spans 16 amino acids.

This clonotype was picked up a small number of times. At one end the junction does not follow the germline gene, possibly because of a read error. CDR3 residues: CACSRTGLALEGNEQFF. For the CDR3, the DNA is TGTGCCTGCAGCCGTACCGGACTAGCCCTCGAGGGAAATGAGCAGTTCTTC. V is TRBV3-1 and J is TRBJ2-1; 8 bases fit TRBD2. Germline CDR1 LGHDT, CDR2 YNNKEL (reference sequence). This CDR3 has 17 residues.

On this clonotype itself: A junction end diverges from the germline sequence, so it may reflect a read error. This CDR3 reads CASKGRDRSSGTNVLTF. Here the CDR3 DNA reads TGTGCCAGCAAAGGTCGGGACAGGAGCTCTGGGACCAACGTCCTGACTTTC. The chain uses TRBV28 and TRBJ2-6; 8 nucleotides line up with TRBD1. Germline values: CDR1 MDHEN, CDR2 SYDVKM. The CDR3 sequence is 17 residues long.

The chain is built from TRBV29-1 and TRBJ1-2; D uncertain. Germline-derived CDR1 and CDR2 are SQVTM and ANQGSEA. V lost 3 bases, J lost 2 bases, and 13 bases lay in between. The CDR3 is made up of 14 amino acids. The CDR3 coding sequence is TGCAGCGTTGACGCCCCTACCCGAAACTATGGCTACACCTTC. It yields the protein CSVDAPTRNYGYTF.